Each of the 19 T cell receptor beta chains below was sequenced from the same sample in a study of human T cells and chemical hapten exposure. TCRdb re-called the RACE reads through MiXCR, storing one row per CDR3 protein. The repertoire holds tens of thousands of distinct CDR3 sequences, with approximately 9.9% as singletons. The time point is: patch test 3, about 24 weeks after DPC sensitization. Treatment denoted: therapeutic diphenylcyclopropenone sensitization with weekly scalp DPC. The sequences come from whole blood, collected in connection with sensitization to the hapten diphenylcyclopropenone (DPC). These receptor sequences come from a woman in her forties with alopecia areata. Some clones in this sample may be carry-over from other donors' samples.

The CDR3 sequence: CASSTDVSRLREQYF. CDR3 in DNA: TGTGCCAGCAGCACGGACGTTTCCCGCCTACGGGAGCAGTACTTC. The chain combines TRBV3-1 with TRBJ2-7; no clear D. In germline, CDR1 is LGHDT, CDR2 YNNKEL (reference sequence). The length of the CDR3 is 15 residues. Trimming removed 5 bases at V and 7 bases at J, with 21 bases between.

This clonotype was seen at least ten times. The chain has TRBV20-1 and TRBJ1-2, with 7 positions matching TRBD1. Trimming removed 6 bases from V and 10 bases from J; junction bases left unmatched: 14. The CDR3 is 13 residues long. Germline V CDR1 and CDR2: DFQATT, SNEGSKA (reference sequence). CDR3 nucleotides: TGCAGTGCCCTAGGAGTACAGGGGCGAGCCTACACCTTC. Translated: CSALGVQGRAYTF.

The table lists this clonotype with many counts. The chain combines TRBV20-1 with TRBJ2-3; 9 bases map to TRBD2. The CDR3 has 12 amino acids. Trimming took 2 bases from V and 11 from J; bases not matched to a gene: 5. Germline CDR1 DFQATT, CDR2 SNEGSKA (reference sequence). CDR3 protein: CSARHTSGQQYF. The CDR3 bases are TGCAGTGCTAGACATACTAGCGGGCAGCAGTATTTT.

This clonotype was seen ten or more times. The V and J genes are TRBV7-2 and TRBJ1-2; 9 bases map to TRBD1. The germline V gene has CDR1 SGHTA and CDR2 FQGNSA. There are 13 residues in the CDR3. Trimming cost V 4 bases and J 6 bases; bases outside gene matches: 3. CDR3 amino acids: CASSSRDRDGYTF. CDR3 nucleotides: TGTGCCAGCAGCTCCCGGGACAGGGATGGCTACACCTTC. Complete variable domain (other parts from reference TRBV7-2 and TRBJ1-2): GAGVSQSPSNKVTEKGKDVELRCDPISGHTALYWYRQSLGQGLEFLIYFQGNSAPDKSGLPSDRFSAERTGGSVSTLTIQRTQQEDSAVYLCASSSRDRDGYTFGSGTRLTVV.

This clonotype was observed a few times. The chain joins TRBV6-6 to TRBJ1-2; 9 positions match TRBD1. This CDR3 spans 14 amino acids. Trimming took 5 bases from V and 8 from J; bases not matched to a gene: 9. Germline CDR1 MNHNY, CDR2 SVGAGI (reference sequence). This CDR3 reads CASSGRDRDRGYTF. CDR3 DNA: TGTGCCAGCAGTGGCCGGGACAGGGATCGCGGCTACACCTTC.

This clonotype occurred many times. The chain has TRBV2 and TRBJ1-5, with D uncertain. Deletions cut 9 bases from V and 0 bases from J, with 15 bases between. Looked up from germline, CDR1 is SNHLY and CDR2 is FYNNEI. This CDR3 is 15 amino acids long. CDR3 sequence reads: CASSLKPYSNQPQHF. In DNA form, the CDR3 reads TGTGCCAGTAGTCTTAAACCCTATAGCAATCAGCCCCAGCATTTT.

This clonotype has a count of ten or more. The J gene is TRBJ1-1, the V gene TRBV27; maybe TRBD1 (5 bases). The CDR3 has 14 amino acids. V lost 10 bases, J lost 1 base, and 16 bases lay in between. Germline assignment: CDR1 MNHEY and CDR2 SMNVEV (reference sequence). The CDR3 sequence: CATGTGVGNTEAFF. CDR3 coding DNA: TGTGCCACCGGAACGGGGGTCGGGAACACTGAAGCTTTCTTT.

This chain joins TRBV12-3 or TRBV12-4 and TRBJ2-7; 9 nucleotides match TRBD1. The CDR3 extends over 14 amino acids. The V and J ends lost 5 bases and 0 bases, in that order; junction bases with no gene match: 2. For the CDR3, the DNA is TGTGCCAGCAGTGGGACAGGGAGCTCCTACGAGCAGTACTTC. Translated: CASSGTGSSYEQYF.

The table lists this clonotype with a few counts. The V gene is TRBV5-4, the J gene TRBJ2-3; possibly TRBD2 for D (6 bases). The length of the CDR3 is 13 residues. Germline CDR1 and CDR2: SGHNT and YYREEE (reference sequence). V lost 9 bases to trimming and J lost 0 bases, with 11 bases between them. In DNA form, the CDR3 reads TGTGCCACAACCGGGACTAGCACAGATACGCAGTATTTT. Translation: CATTGTSTDTQYF.

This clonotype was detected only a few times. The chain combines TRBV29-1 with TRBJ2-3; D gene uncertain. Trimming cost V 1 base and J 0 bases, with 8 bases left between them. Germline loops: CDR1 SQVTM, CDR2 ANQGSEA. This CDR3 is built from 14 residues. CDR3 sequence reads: CSVEGPRSTDTQYF. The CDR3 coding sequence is TGCAGCGTTGAAGGACCTAGGAGCACAGATACGCAGTATTTT.

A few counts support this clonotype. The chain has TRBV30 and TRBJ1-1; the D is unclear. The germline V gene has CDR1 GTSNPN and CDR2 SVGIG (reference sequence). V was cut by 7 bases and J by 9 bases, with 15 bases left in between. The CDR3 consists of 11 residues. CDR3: CAFSRAPQAFF. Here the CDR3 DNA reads TGTGCCTTCTCTCGGGCGCCCCAAGCTTTCTTT.

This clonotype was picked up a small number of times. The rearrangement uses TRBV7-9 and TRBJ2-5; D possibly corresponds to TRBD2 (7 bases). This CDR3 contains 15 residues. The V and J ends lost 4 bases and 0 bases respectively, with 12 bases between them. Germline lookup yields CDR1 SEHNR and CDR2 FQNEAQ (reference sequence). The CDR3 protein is CASSSGGRDQETQYF. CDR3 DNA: TGTGCCAGCAGCTCCGGGGGGCGGGACCAAGAGACCCAGTACTTC.

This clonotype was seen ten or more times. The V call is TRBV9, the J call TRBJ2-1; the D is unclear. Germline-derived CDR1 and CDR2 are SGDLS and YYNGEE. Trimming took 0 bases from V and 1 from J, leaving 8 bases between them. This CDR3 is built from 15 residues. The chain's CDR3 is CASSVALGSYNEQFF. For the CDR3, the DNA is TGTGCCAGCAGCGTAGCTCTGGGTTCCTACAATGAGCAGTTCTTC.

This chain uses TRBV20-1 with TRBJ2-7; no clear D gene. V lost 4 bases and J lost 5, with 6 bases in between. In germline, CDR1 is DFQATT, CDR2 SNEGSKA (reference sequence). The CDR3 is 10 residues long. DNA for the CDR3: TGCAGTGCTATCAGCAACGAGCAGTACTTC. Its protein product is CSAISNEQYF.

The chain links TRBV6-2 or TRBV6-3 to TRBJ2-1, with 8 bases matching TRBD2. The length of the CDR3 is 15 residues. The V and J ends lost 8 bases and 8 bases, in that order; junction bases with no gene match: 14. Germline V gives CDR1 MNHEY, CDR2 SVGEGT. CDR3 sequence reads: CASGLLVAGFHEQFF. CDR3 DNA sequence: TGTGCCAGCGGACTTTTAGTAGCGGGGTTCCATGAGCAGTTCTTC.

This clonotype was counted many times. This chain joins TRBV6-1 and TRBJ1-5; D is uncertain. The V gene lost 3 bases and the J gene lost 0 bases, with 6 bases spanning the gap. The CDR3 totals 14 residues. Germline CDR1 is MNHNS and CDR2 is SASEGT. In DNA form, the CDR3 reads TGTGCCAGCAGTGAGGGGTATAGCAATCAGCCCCAGCATTTT. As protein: CASSEGYSNQPQHF.

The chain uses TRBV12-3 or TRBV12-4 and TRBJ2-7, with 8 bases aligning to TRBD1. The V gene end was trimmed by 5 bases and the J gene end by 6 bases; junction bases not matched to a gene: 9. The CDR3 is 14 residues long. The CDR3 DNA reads TGTGCCAGCAGTCCCTGGGACAGGAGCACCGAGCAGTACTTC. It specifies CASSPWDRSTEQYF.

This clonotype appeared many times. CDR3 sequence reads: CASSTPPSRGGASGANVLTF. The CDR3 DNA reads TGTGCCAGCAGCACCCCGCCTTCGCGCGGGGGGGCCTCTGGGGCCAACGTCCTGACTTTC. The chain employs TRBV7-9 and TRBJ2-6; 9 bases align to TRBD2. The CDR3 sequence is 20 residues long. J lost 0 bases, V lost 5 bases, and 14 bases had no gene match. Germline CDR1 is SEHNR and CDR2 is FQNEAQ (reference sequence).

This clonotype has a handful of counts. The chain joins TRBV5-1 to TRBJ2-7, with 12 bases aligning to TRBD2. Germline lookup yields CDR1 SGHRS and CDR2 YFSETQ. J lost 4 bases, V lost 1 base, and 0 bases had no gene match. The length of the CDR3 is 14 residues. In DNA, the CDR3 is TGCGCCAGCAGCTTGACTAGCGGGGGGTACGAGCAGTACTTC. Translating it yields CASSLTSGGYEQYF.